A single sample is the source of the 6 T cell receptor beta chains below, sequenced in a study of response to subunit inactivated influenza vaccine. A single record per CDR3 protein comes from TCRdb applying MiXCR to the RT-PCR reads. The sample records 500,000 to 600,000 distinct CDR3 sequences, 14% being singletons. The sequencing here drew on PBMCs from blood, taken roughly 12 days after vaccination. Receptors were obtained from a man over 45 who received an inactivated influenza vaccine.

The chain employs TRBV28 and TRBJ1-2; 12 nucleotides line up with TRBD1. The CDR3 is 16 residues long. Germline V gene data show CDR1 as MDHEN and CDR2 as SYDVKM. The junction had 8 bases not matched to a gene; V was cut back by 5 bases and J by 4 bases. As DNA, the CDR3 is TGTGCCAGCAGTCCACCGGGACAGGGGGCGGTCTATGGCTACACCTTC. Amino acid sequence: CASSPPGQGAVYGYTF.

The chain combines TRBV6-1 with TRBJ1-1; unclear D gene. V was cut by 5 bases and J by 7 bases, with 14 bases left in between. CDR3 length: 13 amino acids. Germline assignment: CDR1 MNHNS and CDR2 SASEGT. CDR3 sequence reads: CASSPLLGVEAFF. CDR3 DNA sequence: TGTGCCAGCAGTCCGTTACTCGGGGTTGAAGCTTTCTTT.

The chain recombines TRBV4-1 with TRBJ2-5, with D maybe TRBD2 (5 bases). The CDR3 has 14 residues. V lost 4 bases and J lost 2, with 11 bases in between. CDR1 and CDR2 from the germline V gene are MGHRA and YSYEKL. CDR3 protein: CASSRTGVQETQYF. CDR3 DNA sequence: TGCGCCAGCAGCCGGACCGGGGTACAAGAGACCCAGTACTTC.

This clonotype has just a few counts. As DNA, the CDR3 is TGTGCCAGCAGCAAGGGGTTAGTCAATGAGCAGTTCTTC. It is translated as CASSKGLVNEQFF. The V call is TRBV7-9, the J call TRBJ2-1, with D possibly being TRBD1 (5 bases). Germline CDR1 SEHNR, CDR2 FQNEAQ (reference sequence). Trimming pared 5 bases from V and 6 bases from J, leaving 11 bases between. This CDR3 has 13 residues.

The genes are TRBV7-2 and TRBJ2-6; D is possibly TRBD1 (5 bases). The length of the CDR3 is 17 residues. Deletions cut 0 bases from V and 0 bases from J, with 9 bases between. Germline V CDR1 and CDR2: SGHTA, FQGNSA. CDR3 residues: CASSLAARASGANVLTF. For the CDR3, the DNA is TGTGCCAGCAGCTTAGCAGCCAGGGCCTCTGGGGCCAACGTCCTGACTTTC.

As for this clonotype: The junction does not match germline at one end; this may be a read error. The chain is built from TRBV7-2 and TRBJ2-5; the D gene is possibly TRBD1 (6 bases). Germline assignment: CDR1 SGHTA and CDR2 FQGNSA. The CDR3 extends over 15 amino acids. The chain's CDR3 is CASSPLGTHQEAQYF. The DNA of the CDR3 is TGTGCCAGCAGCCCTCTGGGGACACACCAAGAGGCCCAGTACTTC.